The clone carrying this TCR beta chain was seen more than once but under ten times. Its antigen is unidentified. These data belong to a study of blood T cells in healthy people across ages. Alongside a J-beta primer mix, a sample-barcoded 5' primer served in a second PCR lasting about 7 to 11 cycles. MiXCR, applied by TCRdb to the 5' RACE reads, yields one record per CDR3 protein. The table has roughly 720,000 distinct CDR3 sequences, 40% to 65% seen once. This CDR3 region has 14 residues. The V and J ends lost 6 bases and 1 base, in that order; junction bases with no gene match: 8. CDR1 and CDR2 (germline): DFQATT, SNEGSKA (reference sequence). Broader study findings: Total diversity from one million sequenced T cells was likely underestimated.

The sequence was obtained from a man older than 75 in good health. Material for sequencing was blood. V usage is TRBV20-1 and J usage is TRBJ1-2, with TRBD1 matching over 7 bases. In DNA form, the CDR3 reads TGCAGTGCGAGGGGGCTCGGGAGTAACTATGGCTACACCTTC. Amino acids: CSARGLGSNYGYTF.